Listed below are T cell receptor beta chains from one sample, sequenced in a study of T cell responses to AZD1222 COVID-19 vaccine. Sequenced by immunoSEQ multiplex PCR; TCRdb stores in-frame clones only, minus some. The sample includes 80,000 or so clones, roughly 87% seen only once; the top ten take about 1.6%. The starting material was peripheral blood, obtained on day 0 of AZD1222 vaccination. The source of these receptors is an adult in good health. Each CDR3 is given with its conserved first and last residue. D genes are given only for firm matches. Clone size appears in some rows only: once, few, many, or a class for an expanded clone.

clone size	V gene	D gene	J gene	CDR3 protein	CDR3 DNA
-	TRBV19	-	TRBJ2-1	CASKGRGSPVLLGSYNEQFF	TGTGCCAGTAAGGGAAGGGGCTCCCCGGTACTTCTGGGCTCCTACAATGAGCAGTTCTTC
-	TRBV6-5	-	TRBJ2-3	CASRAGTYTDTQYF	TGTGCCAGCAGAGCGGGGACATACACAGATACGCAGTATTTT
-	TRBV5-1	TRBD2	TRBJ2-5	CASSGGSGSSVETQYF	TGCGCCAGCAGCGGTGGTAGCGGGAGTTCGGTAGAGACCCAGTACTTC
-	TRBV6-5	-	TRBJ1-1	CASSYSWTLNTEAFF	TGTGCCAGCAGTTACTCGTGGACACTGAACACTGAAGCTTTCTTT
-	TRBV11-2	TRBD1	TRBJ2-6	CASSPIGQGRLSGANVLTF	TGTGCCAGCAGCCCCATTGGACAGGGCCGACTCTCTGGGGCCAACGTCCTGACTTTC
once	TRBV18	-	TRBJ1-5	CASSPILANQPQHF	TGTGCCAGCTCACCCATCCTGGCAAATCAGCCCCAGCATTTT
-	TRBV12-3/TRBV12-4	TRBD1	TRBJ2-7	CASSPDRGHEQYF	TGTGCCAGCAGCCCAGACAGGGGTCACGAGCAGTACTTC
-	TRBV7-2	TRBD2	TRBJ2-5	CASSRGTSGRREETQYF	TGTGCCAGCAGCCGTGGGACTAGCGGGAGAAGGGAAGAGACCCAGTACTTC
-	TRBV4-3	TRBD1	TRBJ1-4	CASSRTPGQGGEKLFF	TGCGCCAGCAGCCGGACTCCGGGACAGGGTGGTGAAAAACTGTTTTTT
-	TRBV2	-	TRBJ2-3	CASNLIIDTSTDTQYF	TGTGCCAGCAATTTAATAATTGACACTAGCACAGATACGCAGTATTTT
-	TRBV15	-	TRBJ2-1	CATSSRDGNNEQFF	TGTGCCACCAGCTCCCGGGACGGTAACAATGAGCAGTTCTTC
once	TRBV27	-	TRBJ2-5	CASSPGAGGGLETQYF	TGTGCCAGCAGTCCCGGGGCCGGAGGGGGCTTGGAGACCCAGTACTTC
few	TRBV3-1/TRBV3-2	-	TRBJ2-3	CASRKTDTQYF	TGTGCCAGCAGAAAAACAGATACGCAGTATTTT
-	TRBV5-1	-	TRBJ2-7	CASSFTMAAGTYEQYF	TGCGCCAGCAGCTTTACAATGGCAGCCGGGACCTACGAGCAGTACTTC
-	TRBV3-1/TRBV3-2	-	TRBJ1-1	CASSQGHSGDTEAFF	TGTGCCAGCAGCCAAGGCCACTCGGGGGACACTGAAGCTTTCTTT
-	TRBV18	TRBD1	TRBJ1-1	CASSPGYGTGGTEAFF	TGTGCCAGCTCACCGGGTTACGGGACAGGGGGCACTGAAGCTTTCTTT
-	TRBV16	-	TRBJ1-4	CASSQLGPPNEKLFF	TGTGCCAGCAGCCAATTGGGCCCACCTAATGAAAAACTGTTTTTT
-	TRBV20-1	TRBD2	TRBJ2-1	CSASSGSAPPAQFF	TGCAGTGCTAGTAGCGGGAGTGCCCCACCAGCTCAGTTCTTC